This T cell receptor (beta chain) was identified during a study of control samples from healthy donors and cancer patients. This clone appeared a few times. The germline CDR1 and CDR2 sequences are MNHEY and SVGAGI. This CDR3 region has 14 residues. Trimming removed 6 bases from V and 6 bases from J; junction bases left unmatched: 7. TCRdb keeps only in-frame clones here, not all; method: immunoSEQ multiplex PCR. The top ten hold roughly 18% of the sample, which has about 100,000 clones, roughly 84% seen once. Sequencing was done on a sample of blood. The V call is TRBV6-5, the J call TRBJ2-2; 7 nucleotides line up with TRBD2. The source is a woman aged 45 to 65 in good health. The CDR3 coding sequence is TGTGCCAGCAGATCCGGGAGGTGGTCCGGGGAGCTGTTTTTT. As protein: CASRSGRWSGELFF.